This T cell receptor beta chain came from a study of a mutant IDH1 vaccine in newly diagnosed glioma (dated by TCRdb to about 2021). About the investigation overall: In the chemotherapy-containing groups, vaccination started alongside temozolomide cycles, whereas in patients who had radiotherapy alone it started 4-6 weeks after radiotherapy. Of the 25 to 35 patients who were treated, about 62% were male and 37.5% were female, and the mean age was approximately 40 years. Before enrollment, patients had received standard therapy of radiotherapy alone, temozolomide alone, or radiochemotherapy with temozolomide; most received the combination. The week-35 safety follow-up took place at visit V12, and the week-47 end of study took place at visit V13. Peripheral blood was drawn at six visits: V03 (baseline), V05, V07, V10, V12 and V13. Longitudinal TCRB deep sequencing was done for roughly 23 treated patients, wherever samples were available for exploratory analyses.

To prepare the library, the immunoSEQ multiplex PCR assay was applied. The hsTCRB Kit was used according to the manufacturer's protocol to amplify rearranged TCR beta chain sequences. TCRB libraries were sequenced on an Illumina MiSeq. The original methods were these. The kit vendor's proprietary platform handled demultiplexing, trimming and gene mapping. This immuneACCESS table, as held by TCRdb, lists in-frame sequences with V and J called but not all clones. Of the missing ones, under half trace to an unresolved V gene in checked studies; the others have no known cause. Clone size and the V and J calls come from that table; the DNA yielded D and trimming. The sample profile shows tens of thousands of clones; approximately 81% of them were found once. Clones ranked in the top ten supply about 4% of the sample. The sample's time point label is to be understood as: week 35, safety follow-up. Each vaccine dose, consisting of 300 ug of a 20-mer mutant IDH1 peptide in Montanide, was administered subcutaneously with topical imiquimod. Patients were given eight vaccinations, in weeks 1, 3, 5, 7, 11, 15, 19 and 23, which matched visits V03 through V10. Donors had newly diagnosed WHO grade 3 or 4 IDH1-mutant astrocytomas with loss of nuclear ATRX. The samples were drawn from NOA16, a multicentre, single-arm, open-label phase I trial in Germany that tested a mutant IDH1 peptide vaccine in humans for the first time. The DNeasy Blood and Tissue Kit was used to extract genomic DNA from EDTA blood for TCRB sequencing.

What the work shows at the level of the full study, not this receptor alone: The authors stated that sample limitations prevented analyses of patient blood samples from being reproduced. Pseudoprogression appeared unrelated to alterations in the top peripheral T cell clonotypes detected by TCRB sequencing. PBMC samples for TCRB deep sequencing were selected based on availability. Immune responses induced by the vaccine were seen in around 94% of patients across multiple MHC alleles.

Cut back by 5 bases and 6 bases, the V and J ends lie 19 bases apart. Based on the germline V gene, the CDR1 and CDR2 sequences are KGHSH and LQKENI. The CDR3 sequence holds 15 residues, the cysteine and phenylalanine included. Only the CDR3 part of the read is kept: 45 bases, read in frame from the first base. On this clone itself: Its antigen target is currently unknown. Nothing much larger sits one base from this clone, and base qualities are not available.

The chain uses TRBV18 and TRBJ1-2, with a weak D call of TRBD1 (6 bases match). The source material was PBMCs, sampled from a glioma patient whose treatment included an IDH1 peptide vaccine. The clonotype comes from a man aged 25 to 45 with glioma. The DNA sequence follows: TGTGCCAGCTCAGCTATGATTGGACAGACTAATGGCTACACCTTC. Its protein is CASSAMIGQTNGYTF.